These 27 T cell receptor beta chains originate from one sample sequenced in a study of blood T cells in healthy people across ages. A second PCR of 7 to 11 cycles used a sample-barcoded 5' primer and a J-beta primer mix. TCRdb reanalysed the 5' RACE reads using MiXCR and keeps one entry per CDR3 protein. Of under 1,000,000 distinct CDR3 sequences in the sample, 46% were seen once. The specimen sequenced was blood. The receptor source for this set is an elderly man in good health.

This clonotype was counted only a few times. The chain couples TRBV28 to TRBJ2-7; a weak D match, TRBD1 (6 bases). This CDR3 contains 15 residues. Trimming removed 3 bases from V and 3 bases from J, with 15 bases in between. Germline CDR1 is MDHEN and CDR2 is SYDVKM. In DNA, the CDR3 is TGTGCCAGCAGTTTTTGGACAAGGGGGATCTACGAGCAGTACTTC. Its translation: CASSFWTRGIYEQYF.

This clonotype was seen only a few times. The CDR3: CASSRQTGGYYGYTF. The DNA of the CDR3 is TGTGCCAGCAGCCGACAGACAGGGGGGTACTATGGCTACACCTTC. The chain joins TRBV7-9 to TRBJ1-2; TRBD1 aligns across 9 bases. The V segment lost 5 bases and the J segment 3 bases; nucleotides outside the gene matches: 7. Germline CDR1 SEHNR, CDR2 FQNEAQ (reference sequence). CDR3 length: 15 amino acids.

The DNA for the CDR3 is TGTGCCACCAACGACAGGGGGGGCAATGAGCAGTACTTC. This gives the protein CATNDRGGNEQYF. This chain uses TRBV24-1 with TRBJ2-5, with 9 bases identical to TRBD1. Losses at the gene ends were 8 bases for V and 11 bases for J; bases not matched to a gene: 11. There are 13 residues in the CDR3. Germline-derived CDR1 and CDR2 are KGHDR and SFDVKD.

This clonotype has a count of ten or more. V usage is TRBV20-1 and J usage is TRBJ2-7, with D perhaps TRBD1 (6 bases). This CDR3 comprises 11 residues. Germline CDR1 is DFQATT and CDR2 is SNEGSKA (reference sequence). The V end was cut by 6 bases, the J end by 6 bases, with 12 bases between. CDR3 protein: CSAVTGSEQYF. CDR3 bases: TGCAGTGCCGTCACAGGGAGCGAGCAGTACTTC.

This chain uses TRBV7-2 with TRBJ2-7; 7 bases agree with TRBD1. Germline V gene sequence: CDR1 SGHTA, CDR2 FQGNSA. This CDR3 contains 14 residues. V was pared by 2 bases and J by 4 bases, with 5 bases of the junction left unmatched. The CDR3 DNA sequence: TGTGCCAGCAGCTTACGTTCGGGACAGTACGAGCAGTACTTC. As protein: CASSLRSGQYEQYF.

The chain has TRBV2 and TRBJ2-6; D is unclear. Germline CDR1 and CDR2: SNHLY and FYNNEI. CDR3 length: 17 residues. V gave up 2 bases and J gave up 4 bases, with 15 bases separating them. The CDR3 coding sequence is TGTGCCAGCAGTGAAACCCTTCACTCGTCCGGGGCCAACGTCCTGACTTTC. Translated: CASSETLHSSGANVLTF.

V and J are TRBV3-1 and TRBJ2-5; D possibly corresponds to TRBD2 (6 bases). Germline lookup yields CDR1 LGHDT and CDR2 YNNKEL (reference sequence). V gave up 1 base and J gave up 4 bases, with 10 bases separating them. This CDR3 contains 14 residues. The CDR3 loop is CASSQVAAGETQYF. CDR3 DNA: TGTGCCAGCAGCCAAGTAGCGGCCGGAGAGACCCAGTACTTC.

The rearrangement links TRBV10-3 to TRBJ2-4, with 11 nucleotides matching TRBD1. The J call may be incorrect, as the DNA end agrees better with TRBJ2-7. This CDR3 has 15 residues. Germline V gene lookup returns CDR1 ENHRY and CDR2 SYGVKD. In DNA form, the CDR3 reads TGTGCCATCAGTGAAACCGGGACAGGGGGCTACGAGCAGTACTTC. It encodes CAISETGTGGYEQYF.

CDR3 in amino acids: CASSLSGTSGTRGNEQFF. The CDR3 DNA reads TGTGCCAGCAGCTTATCCGGGACTAGCGGGACCCGGGGCAATGAGCAGTTCTTC. V and J are TRBV7-3 and TRBJ2-1; 13 bases map to TRBD2. CDR1 SGHTA and CDR2 FQGTGA come from the germline V gene. The CDR3 sequence is 18 residues long. V dropped 2 bases and J dropped 6; count of bases not matched to a gene: 10.

Points on this clonotype: A much more abundant neighbour one base away suggests this may be a read error. The V gene is TRBV10-3, the J gene TRBJ1-1; tentative D call: TRBD1 (5 bases). The CDR3 loop spans 14 amino acids. V was shortened by 2 bases and J by 5 bases, with 12 bases between the two germline ends. The V gene's germline CDR1 is ENHRY and CDR2 SYGVKD. CDR3 sequence: CAISEGQGETEAFF. CDR3 nucleotides: TGTGCCATCAGTGAGGGGCAGGGAGAGACTGAAGCTTTCTTT.

The genes are TRBV4-1 and TRBJ2-3; 8 bases line up with TRBD1. The length of the CDR3 is 16 residues. J gave up 6 bases and V 0 bases, and 8 bases lay outside the gene matches. Germline V gene data show CDR1 as MGHRA and CDR2 as YSYEKL. CDR3 loop: CASSQDSGRGQDTQYF. The CDR3, as DNA: TGCGCCAGCAGCCAAGATAGCGGCAGGGGGCAGGATACGCAGTATTTT.

The rearrangement uses TRBV7-3 and TRBJ2-2; 8 nucleotides match TRBD1. V shed 1 base and J 5 bases; nucleotides not matched to a gene: 3. This CDR3 has 15 residues. The V gene's germline CDR1 is SGHTA and CDR2 FQGTGA. Here the CDR3 reads CASSLIGTGTGELFF. CDR3 nucleotides: TGTGCCAGCAGCTTAATTGGGACAGGAACCGGGGAGCTGTTTTTT. Full variable domain (missing parts from reference TRBV7-3 and TRBJ2-2): GAGVSQTPSNKVTEKGKYVELRCDPISGHTALYWYRQSLGQGPEFLIYFQGTGAADDSGLPNDRFFAVRPEGSVSTLKIQRTERGDSAVYLCASSLIGTGTGELFFGEGSRLTVL.

The CDR3 protein is CASSLQSGTNQPQHF. As DNA, the CDR3 is TGTGCCAGCAGCCTACAATCCGGAACCAATCAGCCCCAGCATTTT. The rearrangement uses TRBV7-6 and TRBJ1-5; D is unresolved. Trimming removed 5 bases from V and 3 bases from J, with 14 bases in between. The CDR3 runs to 15 residues. Germline values: CDR1 SGHVS, CDR2 FNYEAQ. The full variable domain, its missing parts supplied by reference TRBV7-6 and TRBJ1-5, is GAGVSQSPRYKVTKRGQDVALRCDPISGHVSLYWYRQALGQGPEFLTYFNYEAQQDKSGLPNDRFSAERPEGSISTLTIQRTEQRDSAMYRCASSLQSGTNQPQHFGDGTRLSIL.

This clonotype was recorded a few times. The rearrangement links TRBV5-8 to TRBJ2-1; 7 bases fit TRBD2. The CDR3 is 15 residues long. Germline CDR1 reads SGHTS; CDR2 reads YDEGEE. V shed 1 base and J 3 bases; nucleotides not matched to a gene: 4. The CDR3 is CASSLYSGIYNEQFF. DNA for the CDR3: TGTGCCAGCAGCTTGTACAGCGGGATCTACAATGAGCAGTTCTTC.

On this clonotype: With a much larger clone just one base away, this may be a read error. V gene TRBV29-1 combines with J gene TRBJ1-4, with D hard to call. V shed 7 bases and J shed 7 bases, with 16 bases lying between them. CDR1 is SQVTM, CDR2 ANQGSEA, per germline. The length of the CDR3 is 13 residues. As DNA, the CDR3 is TGCAGCGCAGTAGGTGGTAAAGGTGAAAAACTGTTTTTT. Residues: CSAVGGKGEKLFF.

A few counts support this clonotype. The CDR3, as DNA: TGCAGTGCTAGTGGGACAGGGTGGCAGACCCAGTACTTC. It is translated as CSASGTGWQTQYF. The gene calls are TRBV20-1 and TRBJ2-5, with 9 nucleotides matching TRBD1. The CDR3 extends over 13 amino acids. Germline lookup yields CDR1 DFQATT and CDR2 SNEGSKA (reference sequence). V was clipped by 3 bases and J by 6 bases; unmatched bases: 5.

Details on this clonotype: One end of the junction fails to match germline, which may point to a read error. V gene TRBV24-1 combines with J gene TRBJ2-1; D is uncertain. The CDR3 contains 12 residues. Germline V gene sequence: CDR1 KGHDR, CDR2 SFDVKD. The CDR3 region has the DNA TGTGCCACCAGTCGCCCCTACAGTGAGCAGTTCTTC. This encodes CATSRPYSEQFF.

The chain recombines TRBV20-1 with TRBJ1-1, with no clear D. Germline CDR1 is DFQATT and CDR2 is SNEGSKA (reference sequence). Trimming left V 0 bases short and J 4 bases short, with 15 bases between. CDR3 length equals 15 residues. CDR3 sequence: CSARDPPWGGTEAFF. The CDR3 coding sequence is TGCAGTGCTAGAGATCCCCCCTGGGGAGGCACTGAAGCTTTCTTT.

This chain's CDR3 is CSARNRLAGINEQFF. In DNA form, the CDR3 reads TGCAGTGCTAGAAACAGACTAGCGGGAATCAATGAGCAGTTCTTC. The chain joins TRBV20-1 to TRBJ2-1, with 11 bases matching TRBD2. The CDR3 is 15 amino acids. Germline CDR1 and CDR2: DFQATT and SNEGSKA (reference sequence). J was trimmed by 6 bases and V by 2 bases; bases with no gene match: 6.

The table lists this clonotype with a few counts. The gene calls are TRBV29-1 and TRBJ2-4, with TRBD1 matching 7 bases. Germline assignment: CDR1 SQVTM and CDR2 ANQGSEA. CDR3 length: 16 amino acids. With V trimmed by 4 bases and J by 1 base, 10 bases remained unmatched. CDR3 DNA sequence: TGCAGCGTTGTACAGGGGATAAGGGGGGCCAAAAACATTCAGTACTTC. Protein sequence: CSVVQGIRGAKNIQYF. The full variable domain, its missing parts supplied by reference TRBV29-1 and TRBJ2-4, is SAVISQKPSRDICQRGTSLTIQCQVDSQVTMMFWYRQQPGQSLTLIATANQGSEATYESGFVIDKFPISRPNLTFSTLTVSNMSPEDSSIYLCSVVQGIRGAKNIQYFGAGTRLSVL.

This clonotype turned up a few times. The J gene is TRBJ2-7, the V gene TRBV24-1, with 7 bases aligning to TRBD2. V lost 5 bases to trimming and J lost 3 bases; unmatched junction nucleotides: 15. Germline loops: CDR1 KGHDR, CDR2 SFDVKD. CDR3 length equals 17 residues. This CDR3 is CATSANNGGGRLYEQYF. The DNA of the CDR3 is TGTGCCACCAGTGCCAACAATGGGGGGGGACGACTCTACGAGCAGTACTTC.

The V gene is TRBV6-1, the J gene TRBJ1-2, with D possibly TRBD1 on 5 matching bases. The length of the CDR3 is 15 residues. CDR1 is MNHNS, CDR2 SASEGT, per germline. V was cut by 8 bases and J by 7 bases, with 23 bases left in between. Here the CDR3 DNA reads TGTGCCAGCTCCCCTCGGACAACCGGGGGTCGTGGCTACACCTTC. Protein sequence: CASSPRTTGGRGYTF.

The rearrangement joins TRBV6-2 or TRBV6-3 to TRBJ2-3; D might be TRBD2 (5 bases). CDR3 size: 15 residues. Germline V gene sequence: CDR1 MNHEY, CDR2 SVGEGT. The V end lost 2 bases, the J end lost 3 bases, and 12 bases lay between the germline ends. Written as DNA, the CDR3 is TGTGCCAGCAGTTACGAGAGGGCCGCGACAGATACGCAGTATTTT. It translates to CASSYERAATDTQYF.

This clonotype has a handful of counts. This chain's CDR3 is CASSRRKDRATSQPQHF. The CDR3 DNA reads TGTGCCAGCAGCCGTCGCAAGGACAGGGCGACGAGTCAGCCCCAGCATTTT. The rearrangement uses TRBV5-6 and TRBJ1-5, with TRBD1 identical over 8 bases. The CDR3 totals 17 residues. The germline V gene encodes CDR1 SGHDT and CDR2 YYEEEE. Losses at the gene ends were 4 bases for V and 6 bases for J; bases not matched to a gene: 15.

The gene calls are TRBV28 and TRBJ1-2; 7 nucleotides line up with TRBD1. Germline V gene data show CDR1 as MDHEN and CDR2 as SYDVKM. V was clipped by 8 bases and J by 0 bases; unmatched bases: 6. CDR3 size: 14 residues. This CDR3 is CASRPDRSNYGYTF. CDR3 nucleotides: TGTGCCAGCCGCCCGGACAGGTCTAACTATGGCTACACCTTC.

A word on this clonotype: Germline and junction disagree at one end, which may indicate a read error. The chain joins TRBV20-1 to TRBJ2-3; 7 bases fit TRBD2. CDR1 is DFQATT and CDR2 is SNEGSKA in the germline V gene (reference sequence). There are 15 residues in the CDR3. This CDR3 is CSVVPGTTGTDTPYF. The DNA of the CDR3 is TGCAGTGTCGTTCCCGGGACTACTGGCACAGATACGCCGTATTTT.

In this sample, this clonotype turned up once. V is TRBV4-2 and J is TRBJ2-6; weak D call: TRBD1 (6 bases). Germline assignment: CDR1 LGHNA and CDR2 YNFKEQ. Trimming removed 0 bases from V and 2 bases from J, with 11 bases in between. The CDR3 runs to 17 residues. This CDR3 reads CASSQDRSGAGANVLTF. The CDR3, as DNA: TGTGCCAGCAGCCAAGATAGGTCAGGGGCTGGGGCCAACGTCCTGACTTTC.